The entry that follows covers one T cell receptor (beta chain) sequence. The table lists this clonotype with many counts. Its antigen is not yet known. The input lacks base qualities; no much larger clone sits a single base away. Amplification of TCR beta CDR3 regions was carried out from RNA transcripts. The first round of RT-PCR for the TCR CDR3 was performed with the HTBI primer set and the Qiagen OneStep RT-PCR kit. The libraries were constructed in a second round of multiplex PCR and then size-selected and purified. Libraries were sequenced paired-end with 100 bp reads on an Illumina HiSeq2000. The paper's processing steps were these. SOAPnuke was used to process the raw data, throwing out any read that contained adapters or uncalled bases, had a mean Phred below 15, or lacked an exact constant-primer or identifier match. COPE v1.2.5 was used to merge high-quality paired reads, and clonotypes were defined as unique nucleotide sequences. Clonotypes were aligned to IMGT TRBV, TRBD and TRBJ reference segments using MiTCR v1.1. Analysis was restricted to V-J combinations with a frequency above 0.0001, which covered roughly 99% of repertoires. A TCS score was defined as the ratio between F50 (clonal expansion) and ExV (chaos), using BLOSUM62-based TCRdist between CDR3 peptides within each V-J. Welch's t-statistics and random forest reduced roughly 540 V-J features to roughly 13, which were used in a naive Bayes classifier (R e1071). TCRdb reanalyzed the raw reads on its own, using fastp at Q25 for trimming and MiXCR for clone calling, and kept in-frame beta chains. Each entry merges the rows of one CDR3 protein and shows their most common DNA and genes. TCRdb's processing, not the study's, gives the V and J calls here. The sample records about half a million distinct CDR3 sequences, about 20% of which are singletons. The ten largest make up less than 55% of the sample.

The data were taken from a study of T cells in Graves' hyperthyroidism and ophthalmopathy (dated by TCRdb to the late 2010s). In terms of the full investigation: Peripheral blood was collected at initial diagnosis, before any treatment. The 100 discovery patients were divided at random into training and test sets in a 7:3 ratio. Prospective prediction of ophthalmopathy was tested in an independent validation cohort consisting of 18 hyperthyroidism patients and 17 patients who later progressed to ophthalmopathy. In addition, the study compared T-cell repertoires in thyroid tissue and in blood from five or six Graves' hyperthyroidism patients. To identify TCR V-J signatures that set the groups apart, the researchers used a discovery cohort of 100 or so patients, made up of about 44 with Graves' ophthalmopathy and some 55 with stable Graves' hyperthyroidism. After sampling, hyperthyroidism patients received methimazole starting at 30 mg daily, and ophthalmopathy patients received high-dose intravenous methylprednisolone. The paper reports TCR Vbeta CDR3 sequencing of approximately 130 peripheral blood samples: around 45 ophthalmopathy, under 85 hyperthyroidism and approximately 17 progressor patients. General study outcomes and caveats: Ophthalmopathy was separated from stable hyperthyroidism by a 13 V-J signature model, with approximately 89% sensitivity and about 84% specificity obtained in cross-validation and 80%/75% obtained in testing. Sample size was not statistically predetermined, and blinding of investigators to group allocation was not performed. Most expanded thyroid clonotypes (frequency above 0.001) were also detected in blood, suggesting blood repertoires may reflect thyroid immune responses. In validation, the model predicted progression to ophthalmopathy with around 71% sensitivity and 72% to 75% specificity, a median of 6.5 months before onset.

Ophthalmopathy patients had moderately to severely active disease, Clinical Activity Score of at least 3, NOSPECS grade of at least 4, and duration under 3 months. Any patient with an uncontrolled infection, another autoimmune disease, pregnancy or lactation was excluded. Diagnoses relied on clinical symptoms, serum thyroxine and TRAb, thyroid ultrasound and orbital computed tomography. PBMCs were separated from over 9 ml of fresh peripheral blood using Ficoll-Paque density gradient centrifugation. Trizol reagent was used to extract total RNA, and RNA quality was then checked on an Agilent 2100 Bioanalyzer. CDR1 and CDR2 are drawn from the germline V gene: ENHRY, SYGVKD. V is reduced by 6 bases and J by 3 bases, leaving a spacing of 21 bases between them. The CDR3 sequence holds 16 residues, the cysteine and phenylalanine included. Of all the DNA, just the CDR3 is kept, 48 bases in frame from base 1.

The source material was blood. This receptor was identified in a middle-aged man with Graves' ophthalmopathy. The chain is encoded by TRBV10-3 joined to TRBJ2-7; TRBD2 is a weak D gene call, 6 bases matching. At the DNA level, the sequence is TGTGCCATCAGGCTCTCGGGAGAGCGGCGGGGCTACGAGCAGTACTTC. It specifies CAIRLSGERRGYEQYF.